Listed below are T cell receptor beta chains from one sample, sequenced in a study of regulatory T cells in long-lasting Graves disease. TCRdb called the multiplex PCR reads again in MiXCR, with one record for every CDR3 protein. The table has 650,000 to 700,000 distinct CDR3 sequences, approximately 31% seen once. The sample in question was peripheral blood mononuclear cells (PBMCs), obtained when the disease was refractory, from a patient treated with antithyroid drugs. The source of these receptors is a female donor with Graves disease. The CDR3 runs from the conserved cysteine through the conserved F or W. The D gene is left open where the match is weak. The size field is filled for only some rows; it gives once, few, many or a size class.

TRBJ2-2 - TRBV11-3 few TGTGCCAGCAGCCCCCCAGTGGCGGAGAGAAACACCGGGGAGCTGTTTTTT CASSPPVAERNTGELFF
TRBJ1-2 TRBD1 TRBV7-2 few TGTGCCAGCAGCTTACGGGACAGAAACTTCTATGGCTACACCTTC CASSLRDRNFYGYTF
TRBJ1-2 - TRBV6-1 many TGTGCCAGCAGTGGCTTCGACACTGGTGGCTACACCTTC CASSGFDTGGYTF
TRBJ1-1 - TRBV28 - TGTGCCAGCAGCAGTCAACCGGGACGGCTGAACACTGAAGCTTTCTTT CASSSQPGRLNTEAFF
TRBJ2-2 - TRBV7-3 few TGTGCCAGCAGCTTACGGAACACCGGGGAGCTGTTTTTT CASSLRNTGELFF
TRBJ1-1 - TRBV6-9 few TGTGCCAGCAGTTACGTGGGGTCTGAAGCTTTCTTT CASSYVGSEAFF
TRBJ1-2 - TRBV7-9 - TGTGCCAGCAGCTTTAAAGGCTATGGCTACACCTTC CASSFKGYGYTF
TRBJ1-2 - TRBV6-1 few TGTGCCAGCAGATTCGTTAATGGCTACACCTTC CASRFVNGYTF
TRBJ1-1 - TRBV27 few TGTGCCAGCAGTTTATCGGGGGTCCGGGCCTGGGACACTGAAGCTTTCTTT CASSLSGVRAWDTEAFF
TRBJ1-1 - TRBV3-1 - TGTGCCAGCAGCCAAGATGGGGCCAACACTGAAGCTTTCTTT CASSQDGANTEAFF
TRBJ1-4 TRBD1 TRBV12-5 few TGTGCTAGTGGCAATGGACAGGGTTCGGAAAAACTGTTTTTT CASGNGQGSEKLFF
TRBJ2-6 - TRBV6-1 - TGTGCCAGCAGGCCGGGACACAGCTCTGGGGCCAACGTCCTGACTTTC CASRPGHSSGANVLTF
TRBJ2-2 TRBD2 TRBV20-1 - TGCAGTGCCCCTTTGGGCGGGAGGGCCCCCGGGGAGCTGTTTTTT CSAPLGGRAPGELFF
TRBJ2-7 - TRBV11-2 few TGTGCCAGCAGCTCGGTAGGGGGGGCCCCCTACGAGCAGTACTTC CASSSVGGAPYEQYF
TRBJ2-5 TRBD1 TRBV12-3/TRBV12-4 - TGTGCCAGCATAGGGGACAGGGGGCAACAAGAGACCCAGTACTTC CASIGDRGQQETQYF